This T cell receptor beta chain emerged from a study of CD8+ T cells in alopecia areata. Study as a whole: Tofacitinib administration to treated patients was oral, at 5 to 10 mg twice daily.

The CDR3 is 13 residues long. With 1 base removed from V and 1 base from J, the gap between germline ends came to 5 bases. Per germline, CDR1 SGHNT and CDR2 YYREEE (reference sequence). Peripheral blood samples and lesional scalp punch biopsies were obtained from alopecia areata patients. Study results and caveats: Clonality was higher in lesional than normal scalp, especially in alopecia totalis/universalis. In scalp samples, resident alphabeta T cells of normal skin are also sequenced.

Points on this clone: The target antigen is unknown.

Following RNA extraction, reverse transcription yielded cDNA that acted as the sequencing template. Clones were read by immunoSEQ multiplex PCR, and TCRdb kept only the in-frame ones, dropping some. Of 170,000 or so clones listed, roughly 63% are singletons. The chain uses TRBV5-4 and TRBJ1-2; no clear D. The receptor was derived from a human donor with alopecia areata. Sequenced here: CD4+ T cells sorted from blood, sampled at week 0. CDR3 in amino acids: CASSLPDNYGYTF. CDR3 DNA sequence: TGTGCCAGCAGCTTGCCAGATAACTATGGCTACACCTTC.